This T cell receptor beta chain derives from a study of T cell changes during pregnancy in multiple sclerosis. Germline V gene data show CDR1 as MNHEY and CDR2 as SMNVEV (reference sequence). Trimming took 6 bases from V and 0 from J; bases not matched to a gene: 12. The CDR3 spans 17 residues. Only in-frame clones appear in the TCRdb table, and some are missing; sequencing was by immunoSEQ multiplex PCR. The sample contains approximately 37,000 clones, about 88% of which appear only once. The receptor's source is a female donor with multiple sclerosis, enrolled in a pregnancy study. The sample in question was CD8+ T cells from peripheral blood mononuclear cells, obtained in the first trimester of pregnancy. The V and J genes are TRBV27 and TRBJ2-7; the match to TRBD2 covers 9 bases. The CDR3 bases are TGTGCCAGCAGCTTCTCGCGGGGGGGCGCAACCTCCTACGAGCAGTACTTC. Translating it yields CASSFSRGGATSYEQYF.